This TCR beta chain came from a study of T cells after yellow fever vaccination. Findings of the study overall: Subsequent to the booster, the majority of primary-vaccination clones reappeared (96% CD4, roughly 90% CD8).

J was trimmed by 6 bases and V by 6 bases; bases with no gene match: 13. Germline V gene sequence: CDR1 MNHNS, CDR2 SASEGT. The CDR3 contains 16 residues. In TCRdb, the 5' RACE reads were re-called with MiXCR into one record per CDR3 protein. Among a few hundred thousand distinct CDR3 sequences listed, about a sixth were seen once. This clonotype was counted a few times. Its specificity is unknown. The TCR comes from a man younger than 30 who received the YFV17D yellow fever vaccine. The chain uses TRBV6-1 and TRBJ2-3, with TRBD1 matching 9 bases. Sequences were derived from PBMCs, sampled 4 to 6 days after the first yellow fever vaccination. CDR3 loop: CASSRMDRGSGDTQYF. The DNA of the CDR3 is TGTGCCAGCAGCCGAATGGACAGGGGTTCAGGGGATACGCAGTATTTT.